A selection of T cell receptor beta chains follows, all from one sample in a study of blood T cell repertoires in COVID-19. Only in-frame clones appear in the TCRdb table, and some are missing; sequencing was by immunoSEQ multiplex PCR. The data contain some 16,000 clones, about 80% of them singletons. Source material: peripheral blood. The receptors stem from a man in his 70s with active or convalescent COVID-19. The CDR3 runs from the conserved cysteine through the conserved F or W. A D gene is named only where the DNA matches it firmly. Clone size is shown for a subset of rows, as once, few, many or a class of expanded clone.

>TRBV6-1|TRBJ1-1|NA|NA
TGTGCCAGCAGTGACCGGGGTTACGAGAACACTGAAGCTTTCTTT
CASSDRGYENTEAFF
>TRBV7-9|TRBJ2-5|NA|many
TGTGCCAGCAGCTATCAGGCGGGAGAGACCCAGTACTTC
CASSYQAGETQYF
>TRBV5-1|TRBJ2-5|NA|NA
TGCGCCAGCAGCGACTTACTCAAGGAGACCCAGTACTTC
CASSDLLKETQYF
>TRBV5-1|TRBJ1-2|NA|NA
TGCGCCAGCAGCTTGGCAGGGGACTATGGCTACACCTTC
CASSLAGDYGYTF
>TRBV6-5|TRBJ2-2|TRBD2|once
TGTGCCAGCAGGGGGGGGTCGCACACCGGGGAGCTGTTTTTT
CASRGGSHTGELFF
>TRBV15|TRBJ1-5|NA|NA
TGTGCCACCACCGAATTTACCCAGGGGAATCAGCCCCAGCATTTT
CATTEFTQGNQPQHF
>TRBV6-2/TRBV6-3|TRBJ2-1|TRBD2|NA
TGTGCCAGCAGTTACTCGACTAGCGGGGGGGCCGAAGATGAGCAGTTCTTC
CASSYSTSGGAEDEQFF
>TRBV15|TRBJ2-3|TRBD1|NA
TGTGCCACCAGCAGACTTGTCCAGACAGGGGTTGCGGATACGCAGTATTTT
CATSRLVQTGVADTQYF
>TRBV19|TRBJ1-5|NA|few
TGTGCCAGTGCGGGTGGTATGGCTCAGCCCCAGCATTTT
CASAGGMAQPQHF
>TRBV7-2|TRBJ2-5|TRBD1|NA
TGTGCCAGCAGCCTTCAACAGGACAGGGAAGAGACCCAGTACTTC
CASSLQQDREETQYF
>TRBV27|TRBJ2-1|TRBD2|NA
TGTGCCAGCAGTTACCCCGGCCCTAGCGGCTACAATGAGCAGTTCTTC
CASSYPGPSGYNEQFF
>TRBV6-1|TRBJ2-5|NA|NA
TGTGCCAGCAGCGAAGGAGAGATCGGGGAGACCCAGTACTTC
CASSEGEIGETQYF
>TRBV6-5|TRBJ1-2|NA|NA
TGTGCCAGCAGTCCCTCAATGGGAGTATTCGAGGGCTACACCTTC
CASSPSMGVFEGYTF
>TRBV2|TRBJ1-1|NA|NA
TGTGCCAGCAGTTACAGGCCGGCTACTGAAGCTTTCTTT
CASSYRPATEAFF
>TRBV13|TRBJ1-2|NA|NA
TGTGCCAGCAGCCGCATAGAGGCGCCGGGCTATGGCTACACCTTC
CASSRIEAPGYGYTF
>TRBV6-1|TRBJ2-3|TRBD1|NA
TGTGCCAGCAGTGAGCAGGACAGGGAAAGGCAGTATTTT
CASSEQDRERQYF
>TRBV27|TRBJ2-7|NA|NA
TGTGCCAGCAGTTTGGGGCTAACCTACGAGCAGTACTTC
CASSLGLTYEQYF